Sequencing of this TCR beta chain was carried out in a study of T cells after yellow fever vaccination (dated by TCRdb to between 2017 and 2020). Looking at the study overall: The SMART-Seq v4 Ultra Low Input RNA kit was used to prepare libraries from fractions with low cell numbers. Two healthy male donors made up the cohort, one aged 18 to 30 years and the other aged 30 to 40 years. Blood was collected at multiple timepoints before and after primary and secondary immunization, and bulk PBMC replicates and cell subsets were isolated. To track T-cell clones before and after primary and booster YFV17D yellow fever vaccination, bulk TCR alpha and beta repertoires were sequenced longitudinally. Study-wide findings and limitations: Computational filtering was needed because FACS-sorted repertoires could contain abundant contaminating clonotypes from the bulk population. A small fraction of clonotypes appeared in both the CD4 and CD8 compartments, likely as a result of convergent recombination. The secondary T-cell response was weaker than the primary response but faster, peaking on day 5 instead of day 15. Because only two donors were included in the study, the extent to which the findings can be generalized is limited. Most clones expanded after primary vaccination were re-detected after the booster (96% of CD4 and around 86% of CD8), suggesting broad memory maintenance.

Including cysteine and phenylalanine, the CDR3 has 14 amino acids. Just CDR3 DNA is preserved here, 42 bases in frame from base 1. Reading the germline V gene gives CDR1 SGHVS and CDR2 FNYEAQ. V drops 4 bases and J drops 4 bases, leaving 12 bases in between. The sequencer listed for this sample is Illumina NovaSeq 6000. Synthesis of TCR cDNA relied on 5'RACE template switching, a step that introduced a universal primer site along with unique molecular identifiers. cDNA synthesis was primed from both the TCR alpha and TCR beta constant segments. Library amplification used two PCR steps, and the second PCR step added sample barcodes and sequencing adapters. Sequencing of libraries was performed on Illumina HiSeq 2500 (2x100 bp) or NovaSeq (2x150 bp). Regarding the original processing steps: MIGEC was used to demultiplex reads and collapse the reads into UMI consensus sequences, and MiXCR was used for V(D)J alignment. Clonotypes responding to the vaccine were identified with edgeR on replicate PBMC samples, with the criteria of FDR below 0.01 and a log2 fold change above 5 up to day 15. Each bulk clonotype was labeled CD4 or CD8 based on which sequenced repertoire, CD4 or CD8, contained the clonotype at higher abundance. TCRdb reprocessing: public reads trimmed at Q25 with fastp, clones called with MiXCR, in-frame beta chains kept. CDR3 protein sequences are deduplicated, and each keeps its most common genes and DNA. These V and J calls originate from TCRdb's pipeline instead of the authors' own analysis. Counted in this sample were 150,000 to 200,000 distinct CDR3 sequences; more than 9.5% of them appeared once. Of the sample, approximately 34% falls within the top ten clones.

This clonotype was counted ten times or more. Its cognate antigen has yet to be identified. Qualities for individual bases were not recorded, and no much larger clone is one base off. The treatment or condition label, as the study defines it: live attenuated yellow fever vaccine strain. A standard Ficoll-Paque protocol was used to isolate PBMCs from peripheral blood. CD4 and CD8 T-cell fractions were isolated with Dynabeads CD4 and CD8 positive selection kits. TriZol was used to extract RNA from bulk PBMCs, from CD4 and CD8 fractions, and from dextramer-positive and dextramer-negative fractions. The receptor was isolated from a man between 18 and 29 years old who received the YFV17D yellow fever vaccine. The V gene is TRBV7-6 and the J gene is TRBJ2-3, with TRBD1 tentatively as D gene (5 bases match). Here the sequenced sample was CD8+ T cells sorted from PBMCs, taken 15 days after the yellow fever booster vaccination. The CDR3 is CASSYTGGADTQYF. Here is the DNA: TGTGCCAGCAGCTATACAGGTGGCGCAGATACGCAGTATTTT.